These T cell receptor beta chains were read from a single sample in a study of naive and memory T cell subsets. TCRdb ran MiXCR on the UMI-ligation and nested PCR reads and lists one entry per CDR3 protein. The sample has over 100,000 distinct CDR3 sequences; just over 35% are singletons. Sequencing input: central memory CD4+ T cells from blood. The receptors originated from a human donor in good health. Each CDR3 is given with its conserved first and last residue. Each record gives: D gene, V gene, J gene, clone size, CDR3 protein. D genes are given only for firm matches. Size tells how often a clone was seen (once, few, many) or the class of an expanded clone, and some rows leave it out.

D: TRBD2; V: TRBV20-1; J: TRBJ2-5; size: .; CDR3: CSAGGELAGGRERETQYF
D: TRBD2; V: TRBV5-8; J: TRBJ2-1; size: .; CDR3: CASSLGLASYNEQFF
D: TRBD2; V: TRBV3-1; J: TRBJ2-3; size: few; CDR3: CASSQWLAGFGTDTQYF
D: TRBD1; V: TRBV19; J: TRBJ1-5; size: .; CDR3: CASTSTGGKPQHF
D: .; V: TRBV11-2; J: TRBJ2-2; size: .; CDR3: CASSLDFHTGELFF
D: .; V: TRBV3-1; J: TRBJ2-7; size: few; CDR3: CASSERGEQYF
D: .; V: TRBV7-6; J: TRBJ1-1; size: few; CDR3: CASSLNALPNTEAFF
D: TRBD2; V: TRBV30; J: TRBJ2-1; size: .; CDR3: CAWSVWTSGRAHEQFF
D: .; V: TRBV6-5; J: TRBJ1-3; size: few; CDR3: CASSYGAANPGNTIYF
D: .; V: TRBV18; J: TRBJ2-7; size: .; CDR3: CASSRGGSSYEQYF
D: .; V: TRBV2; J: TRBJ2-2; size: .; CDR3: CASTDRGNTGELFF
D: .; V: TRBV29-1; J: TRBJ2-2; size: .; CDR3: CSVGTERVPGELFF
D: .; V: TRBV5-1; J: TRBJ2-7; size: .; CDR3: CASSSTGMGIYEQYF
D: TRBD1; V: TRBV20-1; J: TRBJ1-2; size: few; CDR3: CSAKGARTAEGYTF
D: .; V: TRBV5-1; J: TRBJ2-7; size: few; CDR3: CASSFVAGDRYEQYF
D: .; V: TRBV7-2; J: TRBJ1-5; size: .; CDR3: CASSLVGGNQPQHF
D: .; V: TRBV5-1; J: TRBJ2-7; size: few; CDR3: CASSPQGRVSYEQYF
D: .; V: TRBV6-2/TRBV6-3; J: TRBJ2-3; size: few; CDR3: CASSSGQSSTDTQYF
D: .; V: TRBV6-2/TRBV6-3; J: TRBJ1-5; size: .; CDR3: CASAKEGNSNQPQHF
D: .; V: TRBV6-1; J: TRBJ2-3; size: .; CDR3: CASLLSGPNFGATDTQYF
D: .; V: TRBV29-1; J: TRBJ2-5; size: .; CDR3: CSVGLRPNRYQETQYF
D: .; V: TRBV20-1; J: TRBJ2-7; size: .; CDR3: CSAETRKYEQYF
D: TRBD2; V: TRBV2; J: TRBJ2-7; size: few; CDR3: CASTGLAGGASYEQYF
D: .; V: TRBV6-6; J: TRBJ1-4; size: few; CDR3: CASSLQGSANEKLFF
D: TRBD2; V: TRBV20-1; J: TRBJ2-3; size: few; CDR3: CSAVGLAQYTDTQYF
D: .; V: TRBV20-1; J: TRBJ2-2; size: .; CDR3: CSARARQANTGELFF
D: .; V: TRBV3-2; J: TRBJ2-5; size: .; CDR3: CASSQRSRGETQYF
D: TRBD2; V: TRBV29-1; J: TRBJ2-3; size: .; CDR3: CSVGASGRARMGTDTQYF
D: TRBD1; V: TRBV7-9; J: TRBJ2-7; size: few; CDR3: CASSLRGFDRTGKGEQYF
D: .; V: TRBV25-1; J: TRBJ1-5; size: .; CDR3: CASRALGSNQPQHF
D: .; V: TRBV10-2; J: TRBJ2-4; size: many; CDR3: CASSESLLGNIQYF
D: .; V: TRBV28; J: TRBJ1-2; size: .; CDR3: CAGGRFGGYTF
D: TRBD1; V: TRBV5-5; J: TRBJ2-7; size: .; CDR3: CASSPHQQGAREQYF
D: .; V: TRBV28; J: TRBJ2-6; size: .; CDR3: CASSPEGSGANVLTF
D: TRBD1; V: TRBV6-5; J: TRBJ2-1; size: .; CDR3: CASRGTGLGEQFF
D: TRBD1; V: TRBV29-1; J: TRBJ2-7; size: many; CDR3: CSAKTGGDGEQYF
D: .; V: TRBV5-1; J: TRBJ2-1; size: few; CDR3: CASRVTTYNEQFF
D: .; V: TRBV20-1; J: TRBJ2-7; size: few; CDR3: CSVNRDISYEQYF
D: TRBD1; V: TRBV28; J: TRBJ1-1; size: many; CDR3: CASSWDSLNTEAFF
D: .; V: TRBV10-1; J: TRBJ2-1; size: .; CDR3: CASSRAYNEQFF
D: .; V: TRBV6-2/TRBV6-3; J: TRBJ2-7; size: .; CDR3: CASSRGLPGTYEQYF
D: TRBD1; V: TRBV27; J: TRBJ1-5; size: once; CDR3: CASSSWGQGGQPQHF
D: .; V: TRBV5-5; J: TRBJ2-3; size: .; CDR3: CASSSQPAGADTQYF
D: .; V: TRBV7-6; J: TRBJ2-5; size: few; CDR3: CASSLLTTDGVTQYF
D: .; V: TRBV29-1; J: TRBJ1-1; size: few; CDR3: CSALDGNTEAFF
D: .; V: TRBV5-1; J: TRBJ1-1; size: once; CDR3: CASSQDSSRNTEAFF
D: .; V: TRBV3-2; J: TRBJ2-7; size: .; CDR3: CASSQAEVVLRSSYEQYF